This T cell receptor (beta chain) was sequenced during a study of CD8+CD57+ T cells in acquired aplastic anemia. With respect to this clonotype: What it recognizes is unknown.

General observations from the study: Common to patients and controls were around 30 CD8+ CDR3 sequences. Significance was not reached for CD8+ Simpson's diversity between patients and controls.

V lost 6 bases to trimming and J lost 6 bases; unmatched junction nucleotides: 8. The germline gives CDR1 SQVTM, CDR2 ANQGSEA. The CDR3 is 12 amino acids. TCR beta VDJ combinations and CDR3 sequences were profiled from genomic DNA. One entry per CDR3 protein, called by TCRdb with MiXCR from the reads. The sample has fewer than 200,000 distinct CDR3 sequences, approximately 40% seen once; the top ten hold over 0.95%. Sample: sorted CD4+, CD8+, or CD8+CD57+ T cells (not recorded which) from PBMCs. This sequence joins TRBV29-1 and TRBJ2-7, with 7 positions matching TRBD1. The clonotype was recovered from a human donor in good health. CDR3 coding DNA: TGCAGCGTATGGGACAGCGTAGGCGAGCAGTACTTC. Its translation is CSVWDSVGEQYF.